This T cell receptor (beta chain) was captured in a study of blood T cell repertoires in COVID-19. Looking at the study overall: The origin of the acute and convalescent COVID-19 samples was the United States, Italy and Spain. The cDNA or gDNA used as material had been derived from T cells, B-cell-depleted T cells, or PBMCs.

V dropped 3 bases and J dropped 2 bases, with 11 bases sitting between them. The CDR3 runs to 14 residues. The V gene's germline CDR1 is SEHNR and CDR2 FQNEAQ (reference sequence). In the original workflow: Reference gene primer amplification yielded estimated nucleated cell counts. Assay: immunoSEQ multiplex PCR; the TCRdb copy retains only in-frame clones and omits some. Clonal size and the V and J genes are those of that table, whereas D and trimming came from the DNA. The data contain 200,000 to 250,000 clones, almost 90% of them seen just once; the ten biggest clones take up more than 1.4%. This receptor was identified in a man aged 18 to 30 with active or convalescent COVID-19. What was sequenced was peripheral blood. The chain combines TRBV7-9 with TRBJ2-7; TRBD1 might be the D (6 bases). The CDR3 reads CASSFLDRPYEQYF. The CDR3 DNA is TGTGCCAGCAGCTTCCTCGACAGGCCCTACGAGCAGTACTTC.